Each of the 6 T cell receptor beta chains below was sequenced from the same sample in a study of blood T cell repertoires in COVID-19 (dated by TCRdb to 2018 to 2020). Receptor libraries were prepared by the immunoSEQ multiplex PCR assay. TCRdb provides this immuneACCESS table in a form limited to in-frame rearrangements. Some clones are lacking; in checked studies, under half of them reflect an unresolved V gene, and why the rest are absent is not known. This sample comprises 150,000 to 200,000 clones, roughly 85% of them detected only once. Jointly, the top ten make up less than 6.5% of the sample. The specimen was peripheral blood. Receptors were obtained from a human donor in a cohort sampled during active COVID-19.

The V gene is TRBV5-1, the J gene TRBJ2-1, with 12 bases identical to TRBD2. This CDR3 has 15 residues. Germline CDR1 and CDR2: SGHRS and YFSETQ. Trimming at V came to 0 bases and at J to 9 bases, leaving 4 bases not matched to a gene. The CDR3 loop reads CASSLGTSGMGEQFF. The DNA of the CDR3 is TGCGCCAGCAGCTTGGGGACTAGCGGGATGGGTGAGCAGTTCTTC.

V and J are TRBV27 and TRBJ1-5; D unclear. CDR3 length: 15 residues. V was cut by 4 bases and J by 3 bases, with 13 bases left in between. In germline, CDR1 is MNHEY, CDR2 SMNVEV (reference sequence). In DNA form, the CDR3 reads TGTGCCAGCAGTTCCCGAGGGCTCCCCAATCAGCCCCAGCATTTT. Its translation: CASSSRGLPNQPQHF.

The chain has TRBV9 and TRBJ2-2; TRBD2 agrees at 7 bases. The CDR3 runs to 18 residues. CDR1 is SGDLS and CDR2 is YYNGEE in the germline V gene. V lost 6 bases and J lost 0; bases outside the gene matches: 14. This CDR3 reads CASTPLLGGGPNTGELFF. Here the CDR3 DNA reads TGTGCCAGCACTCCCCTCCTCGGCGGGGGACCGAACACCGGGGAGCTGTTTTTT.

This clone is a singleton in its sample. This chain uses TRBV6-5 with TRBJ1-5, with a possible D match to TRBD1 (5 bases). CDR1 is MNHEY and CDR2 is SVGAGI in the germline V gene. Trimming pared 6 bases from V and 4 bases from J, leaving 16 bases between. The CDR3 is made up of 15 amino acids. The CDR3 DNA follows: TGTGCCAGCAGCCCGTCGACAGAACGAAATCAGCCCCAGCATTTT. Protein product: CASSPSTERNQPQHF.

The chain recombines TRBV27 with TRBJ2-7; no definite D call. This CDR3 contains 13 residues. Germline-derived CDR1 and CDR2 are MNHEY and SMNVEV (reference sequence). V lost 3 bases and J lost 5, with 11 bases in between. DNA of the CDR3: TGTGCCAGCAGTTTTTTGGGCAGTCACGAGCAGTACTTC. Translated: CASSFLGSHEQYF.

This clone was observed once. This chain uses TRBV9 with TRBJ1-1; D call uncertain. V gave up 4 bases and J gave up 1 base, with 5 bases separating them. This CDR3 comprises 12 residues. Germline values: CDR1 SGDLS, CDR2 YYNGEE. The CDR3 DNA sequence: TGTGCCAGCAGCCCCCAGAACACTGAAGCTTTCTTT. Residues: CASSPQNTEAFF.